Below, one T cell receptor beta chain is given with its context. A junction boundary mismatches the germline segment, possibly from a read error. Unique molecular identifiers were incorporated into the prepared TCRbeta library. TCRdb re-analysed the PCR reads in MiXCR, keeping a single row per CDR3 protein. There are some 530,000 distinct CDR3 sequences in the sample; approximately 12% occur only once, and about 5% lies in the top ten. The CDR3 has 16 residues. Germline V lookup: CDR1 MNHEY, CDR2 SVGEGT. This entry is derived from a study of T-cell reconstitution after alpha-beta-depleted transplantation in children.

This TCR was sampled from a human donor who donated a stem cell graft to a child with combined immunodeficiency. The chain is built from TRBV6-2 or TRBV6-3 and TRBJ2-1, with 10 bases fitting TRBD2. The sequences come from PBMCs from the stem cell graft donor, collected from the stem cell graft. The CDR3: CASSYSAGGPENEQLF. In DNA form, the CDR3 reads TGTGCCAGCAGTTACTCAGCGGGGGGGCCGGAAAATGAGCAGCTCTTC.